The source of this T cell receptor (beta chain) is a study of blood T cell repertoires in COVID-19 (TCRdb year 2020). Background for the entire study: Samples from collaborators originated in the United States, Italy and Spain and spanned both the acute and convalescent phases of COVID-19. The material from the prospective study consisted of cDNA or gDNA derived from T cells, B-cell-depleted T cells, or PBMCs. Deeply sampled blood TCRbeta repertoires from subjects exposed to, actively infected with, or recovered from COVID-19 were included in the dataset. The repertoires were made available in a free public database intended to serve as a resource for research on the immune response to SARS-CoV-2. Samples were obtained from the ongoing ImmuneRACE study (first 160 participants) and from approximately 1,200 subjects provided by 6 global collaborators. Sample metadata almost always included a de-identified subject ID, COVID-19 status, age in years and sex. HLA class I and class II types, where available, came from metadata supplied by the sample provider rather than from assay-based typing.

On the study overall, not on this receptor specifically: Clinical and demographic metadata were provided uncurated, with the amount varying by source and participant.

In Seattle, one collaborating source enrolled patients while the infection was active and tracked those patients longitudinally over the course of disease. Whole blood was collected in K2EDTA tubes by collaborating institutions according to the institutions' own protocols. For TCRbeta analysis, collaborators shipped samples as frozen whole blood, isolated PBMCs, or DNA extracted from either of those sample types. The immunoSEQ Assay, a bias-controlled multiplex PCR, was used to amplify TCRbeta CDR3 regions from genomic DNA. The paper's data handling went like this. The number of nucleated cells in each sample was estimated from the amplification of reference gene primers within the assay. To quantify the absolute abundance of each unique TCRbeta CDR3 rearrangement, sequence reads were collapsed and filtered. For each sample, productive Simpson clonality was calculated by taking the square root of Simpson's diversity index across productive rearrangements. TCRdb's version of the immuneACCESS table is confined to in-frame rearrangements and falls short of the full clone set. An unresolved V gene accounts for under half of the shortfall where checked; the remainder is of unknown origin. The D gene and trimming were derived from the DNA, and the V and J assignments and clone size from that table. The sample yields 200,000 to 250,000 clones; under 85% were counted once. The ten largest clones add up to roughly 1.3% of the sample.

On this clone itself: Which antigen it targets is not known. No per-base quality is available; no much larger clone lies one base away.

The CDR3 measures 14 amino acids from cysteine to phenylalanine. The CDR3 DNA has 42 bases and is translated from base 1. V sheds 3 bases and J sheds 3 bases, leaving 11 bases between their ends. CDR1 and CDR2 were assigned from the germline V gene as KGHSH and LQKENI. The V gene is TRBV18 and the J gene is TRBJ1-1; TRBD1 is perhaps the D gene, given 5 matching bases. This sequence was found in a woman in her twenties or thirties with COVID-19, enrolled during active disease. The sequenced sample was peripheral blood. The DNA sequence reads TGTGCCAGCTCACCGGGAGGGACGGACACTGAAGCTTTCTTT. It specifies CASSPGGTDTEAFF.